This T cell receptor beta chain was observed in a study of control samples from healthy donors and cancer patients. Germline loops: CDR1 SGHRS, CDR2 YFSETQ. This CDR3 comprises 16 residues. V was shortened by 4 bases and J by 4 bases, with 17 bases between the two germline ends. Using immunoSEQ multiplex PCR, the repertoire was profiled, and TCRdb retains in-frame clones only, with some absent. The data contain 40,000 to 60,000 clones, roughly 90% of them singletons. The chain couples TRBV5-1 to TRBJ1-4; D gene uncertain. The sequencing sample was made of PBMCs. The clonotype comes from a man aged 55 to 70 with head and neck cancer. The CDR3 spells CASSLGRKPHNEKLFF. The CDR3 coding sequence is TGCGCCAGCAGCCTTGGACGCAAACCTCATAATGAAAAACTGTTTTTT.